This T cell receptor beta chain was observed in a study of shared clonotypes between healthy human individuals. In the study overall: The cohort had a couple of women and three men, ages 18 to 49.

The germline V gene has CDR1 MNHEY and CDR2 SMNVEV (reference sequence). This CDR3 is 15 amino acids long. V lost 3 bases to trimming and J lost 2 bases; unmatched junction nucleotides: 7. Of note for this clone: Its antigen is unknown.

Notes on the study in general: Rarefaction demonstrated incomplete sorted-subset sequencing despite large depth.

Every subset's genomic DNA went evenly onto several immunoSEQ plates. Sequencing was performed with immunoSEQ multiplex PCR; in TCRdb, only in-frame clones are kept and a portion is missing. The repertoire holds roughly 2 million clones, with roughly 95% as singletons. Sequences were obtained from naive CD4+ T cells sorted from blood. Subset reported: CD45RA+ positively selected. J is TRBJ2-7 and V is TRBV27; 7 bases align to TRBD1. This TCR was sampled from a man between 18 and 35 years old in good health. DNA for the CDR3: TGTGCCAGCAGTTTTGGGACAGTCCCTACCTACGAGCAGTACTTC. This codes for CASSFGTVPTYEQYF.